The clone carrying this T cell receptor (beta chain) appeared a single time. This entry is derived from a study of CD8+ T cells in alopecia areata. RNA was isolated and reverse transcribed to cDNA, the sequencing template. Data came from immunoSEQ multiplex PCR; TCRdb stores just in-frame clones and leaves some out. The sample holds around 290,000 clones, 58% seen once. Treatment denoted: oral pan-JAK inhibitor, 5-10 mg twice daily. Peripheral blood and lesional scalp punch biopsies were taken from alopecia areata patients. This CDR3 spans 13 amino acids. The V and J ends lost 6 bases and 2 bases, in that order; junction bases with no gene match: 7. The germline V gene has CDR1 SQVTM and CDR2 ANQGSEA.

The source is a human donor with alopecia areata. Sample: CD4+ T cells sorted from blood, taken at week 24, from a patient treated with tofacitinib. The V and J genes are TRBV29-1 and TRBJ2-7; 7 bases are shared with TRBD1. The CDR3 loop reads CSVHRGLPYEQYF. The CDR3 DNA reads as TGCAGCGTCCACAGGGGTCTGCCCTACGAGCAGTACTTC.